The present T cell receptor (beta chain) was sequenced within a study of T-cell reconstitution after alpha-beta-depleted transplantation in children. This clonotype was counted ten times or more. TCRbeta library construction was performed incorporating unique molecular identifiers. Via MiXCR, TCRdb re-called the PCR reads, giving one row per CDR3 protein. Among 200,000 to 300,000 distinct CDR3 sequences listed, 9.5% to 15% were seen once. The sequence derives from a human donor who donated a stem cell graft to a child with acute lymphoblastic leukemia. The sequences come from PBMCs from the stem cell graft donor, collected from the stem cell graft.

CDR3 sequence: CASSPDREHGYTF. CDR3 DNA: TGTGCCAGCTCACCGGACAGGGAGCATGGCTACACCTTC. The chain employs TRBV18 and TRBJ1-2; 8 bases are shared with TRBD1. The length of the CDR3 is 13 residues. The J segment lost 6 bases and the V segment lost 3 bases, leaving 3 bases of the junction unmatched. Per germline, CDR1 KGHSH and CDR2 LQKENI. The full variable domain, with the rest looked up from reference TRBV18 and TRBJ1-2, is NAGVMQNPRHLVRRRGQEARLRCSPMKGHSHVYWYRQLPEEGLKFMVYLQKENIIDESGMPKERFSAEFPKEGPSILRIQQVVRGDSAAYFCASSPDREHGYTFGSGTRLTVV.